Here is one T cell receptor (beta chain) with its context. This sample was included in a study of blood T cell repertoires in COVID-19. Study as a whole: Samples of COVID-19 (acute and convalescent) were obtained from the United States, Italy and Spain. Sources were T cells, B-cell-depleted T cells, or PBMCs; the material itself was cDNA or gDNA.

Trimming cost V 6 bases and J 3 bases, with 15 bases left between them. The germline V gene has CDR1 MDHEN and CDR2 SYDVKM. CDR3 size: 14 residues. Original analysis: Estimated nucleated cell counts came from reference gene primer amplification. The data were produced by immunoSEQ multiplex PCR, yet TCRdb's version contains in-frame clones alone and is incomplete. V, J and clone size are those of that table, while D and trimming were read from the DNA. The sample includes tens of thousands of clones, around 84% of them seen just once. Sequenced input: peripheral blood. The chain carries TRBV28 and TRBJ2-7, with D possibly being TRBD2 (5 bases). The TCR was taken from a man aged 45-65 years with acute or convalescent COVID-19. CDR3 DNA sequence: TGTGCCAGCAGCTCCTCGGGATGGAGCTACGAGCAGTACTTC. It encodes CASSSSGWSYEQYF.